This passage covers 3 T cell receptor beta chains from one sample sequenced in a study of identical twins. Using its own MiXCR run on the 5' RACE reads, TCRdb lists one record per CDR3 protein. This table has hundreds of thousands of distinct CDR3 sequences, around 5.7% appearing once. Sequencing was carried out using naive T cells sorted from blood. The receptor set was obtained from a man aged 18 to 30 in good health.

This chain uses TRBV19 with TRBJ2-1; TRBD2 might be the D (5 bases). V dropped 4 bases and J dropped 4 bases, with 8 bases sitting between them. The CDR3 has 13 residues. Germline lookup yields CDR1 LNHDA and CDR2 SQIVND (reference sequence). This CDR3 reads CASSKLAYNEQFF. In nucleotides, the CDR3 is TGTGCCAGTAGTAAGCTAGCTTACAATGAGCAGTTCTTC.

This clonotype was detected many times. The chain joins TRBV24-1 to TRBJ1-2, with D unresolved. Looked up from germline, CDR1 is KGHDR and CDR2 is SFDVKD. This CDR3 contains 13 residues. V was clipped by 5 bases and J by 4 bases, with 10 bases between them. The DNA for the CDR3 is TGTGCCACCAGTGCGAAGGAGCGCTATGGCTACACCTTC. This gives the protein CATSAKERYGYTF.

This clonotype was seen ten or more times. J is TRBJ2-1 and V is TRBV12-3 or TRBV12-4, with 8 bases identical to TRBD1. The ends lost 5 bases at V and 5 bases at J; junction bases unmatched: 8. This CDR3 has 15 residues. The CDR3 loop reads CASSASDREDNEQFF. The DNA of the CDR3 is TGTGCCAGCAGTGCCTCGGACAGGGAGGACAATGAGCAGTTCTTC.